This entry lists 16 T cell receptor beta chains sequenced from one sample in a study of blood T cell repertoires in COVID-19. Assay used: immunoSEQ multiplex PCR; TCRdb lists only in-frame clones, some missing. The sample lists about 55,000 clones, 65% to 90% occurring once. Sample: peripheral blood. These receptor sequences come from a human donor in a cohort sampled during active COVID-19.

The V gene is TRBV6-6, the J gene TRBJ2-7; D is unclear. The V gene's germline CDR1 is MNHNY and CDR2 SVGAGI (reference sequence). V lost 11 bases to trimming and J lost 3 bases, with 17 bases between them. This CDR3 spans 13 amino acids. The CDR3 DNA reads TGTGCCGGCACGAGCGACGCGAGCTACGAGCAGTACTTC. Its translation is CAGTSDASYEQYF.

V gene TRBV5-5 combines with J gene TRBJ1-5, with D perhaps TRBD1 (6 bases). There are 17 residues in the CDR3. V was cut by 0 bases and J by 0 bases, with 13 bases left in between. Germline assignment: CDR1 SGHKS and CDR2 YYEKEE (reference sequence). The CDR3 here is CASSLGIQGYSNQPQHF. CDR3 sequence (DNA): TGTGCCAGCAGCTTGGGGATACAGGGATATAGCAATCAGCCCCAGCATTTT.

The J gene is TRBJ2-1, the V gene TRBV7-8, with D tentatively TRBD2 (5 bases). Germline loops: CDR1 SGHVS, CDR2 FQNEAQ. V lost 4 bases and J 7 bases, leaving 8 bases between the germline ends. The CDR3 contains 12 residues. The CDR3, as DNA: TGTGCCAGCAGCTCCACTAGTAATGAGCAGTTCTTC. Its translation is CASSSTSNEQFF.

The CDR3 nucleotides are TGTGCCAGCAGTTTGACTAGCGGAACGAACACCGGGGAGCTGTTTTTT. This sequence encodes CASSLTSGTNTGELFF. The rearrangement uses TRBV28 and TRBJ2-2, with 9 nucleotides matching TRBD2. Germline loops: CDR1 MDHEN, CDR2 SYDVKM. Trimming took 3 bases from V and 0 from J; bases not matched to a gene: 2. The CDR3 contains 16 residues.

The chain combines TRBV20-1 with TRBJ2-5; no firm D call. CDR3 size: 11 residues. V was cut by 2 bases and J by 4 bases, with 5 bases left in between. Germline loops: CDR1 DFQATT, CDR2 SNEGSKA (reference sequence). The DNA for the CDR3 is TGCAGTGCTAGAACGCGAGAGACCCAGTACTTC. Its translation is CSARTRETQYF.

The gene calls are TRBV27 and TRBJ2-5, with 8 bases that match TRBD2. Germline V gene lookup returns CDR1 MNHEY and CDR2 SMNVEV (reference sequence). V dropped 7 bases and J dropped 1; count of bases not matched to a gene: 8. The CDR3 is 15 residues long. The CDR3 DNA reads as TGTGCCAGCATGAGGGCGGGAGGAACCCAAGAGACCCAGTACTTC. This encodes CASMRAGGTQETQYF.

The CDR3 spells CATLSDRQETQYF. The DNA of the CDR3 is TGTGCCACCCTTTCGGACAGGCAAGAGACCCAGTACTTC. The chain is built from TRBV6-5 and TRBJ2-5; 7 nucleotides align to TRBD1. Unmatched junction bases numbered 7, after V lost 10 bases and J lost 2 bases. Germline V gives CDR1 MNHEY, CDR2 SVGAGI. This CDR3 has 13 amino acids.

The chain uses TRBV5-1 and TRBJ2-1; weak D call: TRBD2 (6 bases). Per germline, CDR1 SGHRS and CDR2 YFSETQ. CDR3 length: 14 amino acids. V gave up 7 bases and J gave up 9 bases, with 20 bases separating them. CDR3 DNA: TGCGCCAGCCGGTTTACTACGGGAGCGGCTGAGCAGTTCTTC. This gives the protein CASRFTTGAAEQFF.

In this sample, this clone turned up once. This chain links TRBV15 with TRBJ2-1; possible D gene TRBD2, 9 bases. Deletions cut 4 bases from V and 5 bases from J, with 30 bases between. CDR1 and CDR2 from the germline V gene are LNHNV and YYDKDF (reference sequence). The CDR3 runs to 20 residues. Here the CDR3 reads CATSKLPGGFSGSRDNEQFF. The CDR3 DNA is TGTGCCACCAGCAAACTCCCAGGGGGCTTTAGCGGGAGTAGGGACAATGAGCAGTTCTTC.

The gene calls are TRBV9 and TRBJ2-7, with 7 nucleotides matching TRBD1. Germline V lookup: CDR1 SGDLS, CDR2 YYNGEE. This CDR3 region has 15 residues. With 0 bases clipped from V and 3 bases from J, the junction kept 6 bases outside the gene matches. CDR3 protein: CASSVATGKYYEQYF. The CDR3 coding sequence is TGTGCCAGCAGCGTAGCGACAGGGAAGTACTACGAGCAGTACTTC. Full variable domain (missing parts from reference TRBV9 and TRBJ2-7): DSGVTQTPKHLITATGQRVTLRCSPRSGDLSVYWYQQSLDQGLQFLIQYYNGEERAKGNILERFSAQQFPDLHSELNLSSLELGDSALYFCASSVATGKYYEQYFGPGTRLTVT.

This chain uses TRBV7-9 with TRBJ2-3; 9 bases map to TRBD1. Per germline, CDR1 SEHNR and CDR2 FQNEAQ (reference sequence). The CDR3 contains 16 residues. The V segment lost 2 bases and the J segment 4 bases; nucleotides outside the gene matches: 7. CDR3 loop: CASSLPWTGDPDTQYF. DNA of the CDR3: TGTGCCAGCAGCTTACCGTGGACAGGGGACCCAGATACGCAGTATTTT.

This clone was observed a handful of times. The rearrangement uses TRBV5-6 and TRBJ1-2; D uncertain. The V gene's germline CDR1 is SGHDT and CDR2 YYEEEE. Deletions cut 8 bases from V and 8 bases from J, with 13 bases between. The length of the CDR3 is 11 residues. DNA for the CDR3: TGTGCCAGAATGGAGACGCGGGGCTACACCTTC. Its protein is CARMETRGYTF.

V usage is TRBV6-5 and J usage is TRBJ1-2, with D unclear. The CDR3 extends over 14 amino acids. V was cut by 9 bases and J by 0 bases, with 14 bases left in between. Germline assignment: CDR1 MNHEY and CDR2 SVGAGI. The CDR3 region has the DNA TGTGCCAGGGCTAGCAATCCCCCTAACTATGGCTACACCTTC. Translated: CARASNPPNYGYTF.

This CDR3 reads CASSLQGKHTEAFF. As DNA, the CDR3 is TGTGCCAGCAGCCTACAGGGCAAGCACACTGAAGCTTTCTTT. V is TRBV7-2 and J is TRBJ1-1; tentative D call: TRBD1 (6 bases). The CDR3 extends over 14 amino acids. From germline, CDR1 is SGHTA and CDR2 FQGNSA. V was pared by 5 bases and J by 3 bases, with 13 bases between.

The chain recombines TRBV4-3 with TRBJ2-7, with 14 bases matching TRBD2. Germline V gene data show CDR1 as LGHNA and CDR2 as YSLEER. The CDR3 totals 15 residues. V lost 2 bases, J lost 4 bases, and 1 base stayed unmatched. The CDR3 coding sequence is TGCGCCAGCAGCCAATGGACTAGCGGGAGGTACGAGCAGTACTTC. Translation: CASSQWTSGRYEQYF.

The gene calls are TRBV3-1 (or the pseudogene TRBV3-2) and TRBJ1-1; D is uncertain. V dropped 4 bases and J dropped 7 bases, with 13 bases sitting between them. CDR3 length: 13 amino acids. CDR1 LGHDT and CDR2 YNNKEL come from the germline V gene (reference sequence). The DNA for the CDR3 is TGTGCCAGCAGCCCGATCGCGAGAGGTGAAGCTTTCTTT. Translated: CASSPIARGEAFF.